The 12 T cell receptor beta chains below come from one sample, sequenced in a study of T cells in Graves' hyperthyroidism and ophthalmopathy. The investigators amplified TCR beta CDR3 regions from RNA transcripts. The TCR CDR3 was amplified in a first-round RT-PCR using the HTBI primer set. A single record per CDR3 protein comes from TCRdb applying MiXCR to the multiplex PCR reads. Of hundreds of thousands of distinct CDR3 sequences in the sample, 40% to 55% are singletons; the top ten hold approximately 6.8%. Source material: peripheral blood or thyroid tissue (not recorded which). These receptors all stem from an adult man with Graves' disease, either hyperthyroidism or ophthalmopathy (not recorded which).

The chain recombines TRBV7-6 with TRBJ1-3, with D perhaps TRBD1 (5 bases). V shed 6 bases and J shed 4 bases, with 16 bases lying between them. The V gene's germline CDR1 is SGHVS and CDR2 FNYEAQ. CDR3 length: 15 amino acids. The CDR3 loop reads CASSYQGAEGNTIYF. The CDR3 nucleotides read TGTGCCAGCAGTTACCAGGGAGCCGAAGGAAACACCATATATTTT.

Details on this clonotype: One junction end does not reproduce the germline sequence, and a read error may be involved. The chain recombines TRBV19 with TRBJ1-6; TRBD1 might be the D (6 bases). Per germline, CDR1 LNHDA and CDR2 SQIVND (reference sequence). This CDR3 contains 8 residues. DNA for the CDR3: TGTGCCACCAACCCGGGACAATTT. This sequence encodes CATNPGQF.

This sequence joins TRBV7-9 and TRBJ1-1; D uncertain. V lost 1 base to trimming and J lost 6 bases, with 15 bases between them. Germline-derived CDR1 and CDR2 are SEHNR and FQNEAQ (reference sequence). The CDR3 has 15 residues. CDR3 sequence reads: CASSLGVGDQSEAFF. DNA of the CDR3: TGTGCCAGCAGCTTAGGAGTGGGCGATCAATCTGAAGCTTTCTTT.

This clonotype has at least ten counts. The chain uses TRBV29-1 and TRBJ1-2, with D unclear. V lost 3 bases to trimming and J lost 4 bases, with 9 bases between them. The V gene's germline CDR1 is SQVTM and CDR2 ANQGSEA. CDR3 length: 12 residues. As DNA, the CDR3 is TGCAGCGTTGAGGCTTCTGCCTATGGCTACACCTTC. The encoded protein is CSVEASAYGYTF.

This clonotype occurred a few times. CDR3 protein: CASSLYGLSGGEQYF. The DNA of the CDR3 is TGTGCCAGCAGCTTATACGGCCTGTCGGGCGGCGAGCAGTACTTC. The chain is built from TRBV7-9 and TRBJ2-7; D unresolved. V was cut by 2 bases and J by 6 bases, with 17 bases left in between. CDR1 SEHNR and CDR2 FQNEAQ come from the germline V gene (reference sequence). The CDR3 length is 15 residues.

V and J are TRBV7-9 and TRBJ2-5, with D possibly TRBD2 on 6 matching bases. Germline V lookup: CDR1 SEHNR, CDR2 FQNEAQ (reference sequence). There are 16 residues in the CDR3. Trimming left V 5 bases short and J 6 bases short, with 22 bases between. The CDR3 reads CASSPTRTGDIQTQYF. The CDR3 DNA is TGTGCCAGCAGCCCAACACGGACGGGGGATATACAGACCCAGTACTTC.

This clonotype occurred once. A much larger clone is a single base away; this may be a read error. This chain uses TRBV7-9 with TRBJ1-3, with no clear D. The CDR3 loop spans 11 amino acids. V was cut by 3 bases and J by 9 bases, with 6 bases left in between. CDR1 and CDR2 (germline): SEHNR, FQNEAQ (reference sequence). The chain's CDR3 is CASSFVTTIYF. CDR3 coding DNA: TGTGCCAGCAGCTTTGTAACCACCATATATTTT.

This clonotype was counted many times. This chain joins TRBV29-1 and TRBJ2-5, with 11 positions matching TRBD2. Germline V lookup: CDR1 SQVTM, CDR2 ANQGSEA. The J segment lost 5 bases and the V segment lost 8 bases, leaving 7 bases of the junction unmatched. The CDR3 contains 13 residues. In DNA form, the CDR3 reads TGCAGCACCCTGGGACTAGCGGACGAGACCCAGTACTTC. Encoded protein: CSTLGLADETQYF.

This chain links TRBV7-8 with TRBJ2-2; no clear D. The V end lost 1 base, the J end lost 6 bases, and 9 bases lay between the germline ends. The CDR3 runs to 14 residues. The germline V gene has CDR1 SGHVS and CDR2 FQNEAQ. CDR3 sequence reads: CASSLDSASGELFF. The CDR3 region has the DNA TGTGCCAGCAGCTTAGATTCGGCCTCCGGGGAGCTGTTTTTT.

The chain has TRBV19 and TRBJ1-1; maybe TRBD1 (5 bases). The germline CDR1 and CDR2 sequences are LNHDA and SQIVND (reference sequence). The ends were cut back, 3 bases at V and 6 bases at J, with 11 bases in the middle. This CDR3 has 13 residues. In DNA form, the CDR3 reads TGTGCCAGTAGTATTTCGAGGGGAGCTGAAGCTTTCTTT. Protein sequence: CASSISRGAEAFF.

As for this clonotype: A much larger clonotype is one base distant, so this may be a read error. The J gene is TRBJ2-7, the V gene TRBV14; TRBD2 might be the D (5 bases). The V end lost 4 bases, the J end lost 3 bases, and 13 bases lay between the germline ends. The CDR3 length is 14 residues. Germline lookup yields CDR1 SGHDN and CDR2 FVKESK. The CDR3 DNA is TGTGCCAGCAGCCTAGAGGACGGGGTCTACGAGCAGTACTTC. This codes for CASSLEDGVYEQYF. The complete variable domain, with remaining parts taken from reference TRBV14 and TRBJ2-7, reads EAGVTQFPSHSVIEKGQTVTLRCDPISGHDNLYWYRRVMGKEIKFLLHFVKESKQDESGMPNNRFLAERTGGTYSTLKVQPAELEDSGVYFCASSLEDGVYEQYFGPGTRLTVT.

This clonotype has a single count. This chain joins TRBV10-3 and TRBJ1-1; no clear D gene. The CDR3 sequence is 12 residues long. V shed 5 bases and J shed 6 bases, with 10 bases lying between them. Germline lookup yields CDR1 ENHRY and CDR2 SYGVKD. CDR3 region: CAISLRSAEAFF. The CDR3 nucleotides are TGTGCCATCAGTTTAAGGTCAGCTGAAGCTTTCTTT.